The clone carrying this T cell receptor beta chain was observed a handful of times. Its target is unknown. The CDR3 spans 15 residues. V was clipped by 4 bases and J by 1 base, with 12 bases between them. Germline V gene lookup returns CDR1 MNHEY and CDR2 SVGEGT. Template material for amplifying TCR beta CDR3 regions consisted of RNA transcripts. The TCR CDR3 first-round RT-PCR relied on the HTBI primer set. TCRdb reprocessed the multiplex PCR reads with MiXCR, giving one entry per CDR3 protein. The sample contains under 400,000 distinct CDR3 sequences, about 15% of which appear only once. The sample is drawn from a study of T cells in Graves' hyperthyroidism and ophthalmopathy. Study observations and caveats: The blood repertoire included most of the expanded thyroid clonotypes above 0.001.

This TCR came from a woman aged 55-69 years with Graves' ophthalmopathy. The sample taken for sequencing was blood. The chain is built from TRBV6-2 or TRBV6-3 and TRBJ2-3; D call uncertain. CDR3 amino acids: CASSSSRVGTDTQYF. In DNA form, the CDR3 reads TGTGCCAGCAGTTCCAGCCGAGTAGGCACAGATACGCAGTATTTT.